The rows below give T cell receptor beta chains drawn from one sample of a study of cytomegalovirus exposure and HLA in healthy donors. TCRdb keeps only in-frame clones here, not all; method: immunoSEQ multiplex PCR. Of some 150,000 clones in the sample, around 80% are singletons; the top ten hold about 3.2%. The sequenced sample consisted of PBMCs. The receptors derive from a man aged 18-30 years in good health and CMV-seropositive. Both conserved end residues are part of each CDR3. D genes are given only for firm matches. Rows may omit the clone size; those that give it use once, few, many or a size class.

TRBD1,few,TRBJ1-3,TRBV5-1,TGCGCCAGCAGCCTGACCGGGACAGGTTTCTCTGGAAACACCATATATTTT,CASSLTGTGFSGNTIYF
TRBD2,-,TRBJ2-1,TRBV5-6,TGTGCCAGCAGCCCAAATACTCTAGCGGGAGTTAAAGAGCAGTTCTTC,CASSPNTLAGVKEQFF
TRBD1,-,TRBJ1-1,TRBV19,TGTGCCAGTAGTTTGTCCAGGGGGCGAGGCACTGAAGCTTTCTTT,CASSLSRGRGTEAFF
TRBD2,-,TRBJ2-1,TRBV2,TGTGCCAGCAGGCCCCCCGGGACTAGCGGCTACAATGAGCAGTTCTTC,CASRPPGTSGYNEQFF
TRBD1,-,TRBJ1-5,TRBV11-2,TGTGCCAGCAGCCCCACTGGCACAGGGGGTAATCAGCCCCAGCATTTT,CASSPTGTGGNQPQHF
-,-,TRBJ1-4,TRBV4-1,TGCGCCAGCAGCCAAGGGCTGAACGGGGATGAAAAACTGTTTTTT,CASSQGLNGDEKLFF
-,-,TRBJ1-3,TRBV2,TGTGCCAGCAGTGGGTGGGGGCTAGGAGGAAACACCATATATTTT,CASSGWGLGGNTIYF
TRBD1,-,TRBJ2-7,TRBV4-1,TGCGCCAGCAGCCAAGGGGACAGTGACTACGAGCAGTACTTC,CASSQGDSDYEQYF
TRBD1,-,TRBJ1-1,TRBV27,TGTGCCAGCAGCAGAGACAGGGCGAACACTGAAGCTTTCTTT,CASSRDRANTEAFF
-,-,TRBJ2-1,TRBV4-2,TGTGCCAGCACCCCCGACTACGCGGACTCCTACAATGAGCAGTTCTTC,CASTPDYADSYNEQFF
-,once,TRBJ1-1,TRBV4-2,TGTGCCAGCAGCCAAGATCGGGCAGGGGAAGGTGGAGCTTTCTTT,CASSQDRAGEGGAFF
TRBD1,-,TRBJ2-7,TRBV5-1,TGCGCCAGCAGCGGGACAGCCTACGAGCAGTACTTC,CASSGTAYEQYF
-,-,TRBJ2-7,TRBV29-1,TGCAGCGTTGAGGATCCGGGGTCCTACGAGCAGTACTTC,CSVEDPGSYEQYF
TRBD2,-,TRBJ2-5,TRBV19,TGTGCCAGTAGTCTGTTAGCGGGAGAAGAGACCCAGTACTTC,CASSLLAGEETQYF
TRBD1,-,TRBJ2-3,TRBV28,TGTGCCAGCAGTTCGACAGGGGGCGTAGATACGCAGTATTTT,CASSSTGGVDTQYF
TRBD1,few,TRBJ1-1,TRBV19,TGTGCCAGTATTGACAGGGGGCGGGACACTGAAGCTTTCTTT,CASIDRGRDTEAFF
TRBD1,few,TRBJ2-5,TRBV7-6,TGTGCCAGCAGCTTAGAGGGACAGGGCTGGGAGACCCAGTACTTC,CASSLEGQGWETQYF
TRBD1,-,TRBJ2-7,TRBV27,TGTGCCAGCAGTTTAACCGGGACAGGGGCCTACGAGCAGTACTTC,CASSLTGTGAYEQYF
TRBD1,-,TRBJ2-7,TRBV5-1,TGCGCCAGCAGCTTGGCCAGGGGGCCAGAGCAGTACTTC,CASSLARGPEQYF
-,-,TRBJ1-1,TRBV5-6,TGTGCCAGTAGCTTGACAGCTTTCGCTGAAGCTTTCTTT,CASSLTAFAEAFF
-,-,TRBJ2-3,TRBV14,TGTGCCAGCAGCCAAGGGGCCAACTTGCGGGTTATCACAGATACGCAGTATTTT,CASSQGANLRVITDTQYF
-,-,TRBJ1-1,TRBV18,TGTGCCAGCTCACCGGCCGAGAACACTGAAGCTTTCTTT,CASSPAENTEAFF
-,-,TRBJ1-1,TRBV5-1,TGCGCCAGCAGCTCCTTCGACAGGTCCACTGAAGCTTTCTTT,CASSSFDRSTEAFF
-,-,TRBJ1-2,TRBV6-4,TGTGCCAGCAGCGAAGCCCTTAACTATGGCTACACCTTC,CASSEALNYGYTF
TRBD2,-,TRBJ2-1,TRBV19,TGTGCCAGTAGTATCCCCAGCGGGAGGCCTCACAATGAGCAGTTCTTC,CASSIPSGRPHNEQFF
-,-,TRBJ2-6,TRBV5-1,TGCGCCAGCAGCTTGACGAGTAGCTCTGGGGCCAACGTCCTGACTTTC,CASSLTSSSGANVLTF
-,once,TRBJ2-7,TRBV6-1,TGTGCCAGCAGTGAAGCGGGGGGGCCCTCCTACGAGCAGTACTTC,CASSEAGGPSYEQYF
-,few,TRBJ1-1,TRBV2,TGTGCCAGTGGGCGGGGGGCGAGGTTAGACGCTTTCTTT,CASGRGARLDAFF
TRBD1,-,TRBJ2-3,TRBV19,TGTGCCAGTAGTATAGGGAGACAGGGGTACCAGAATACGCAGTATTTT,CASSIGRQGYQNTQYF
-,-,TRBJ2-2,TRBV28,TGTGCCCACAGCAGAGCTTCGTCAGGGGATAGTCACGGGGAGCTGTTTTTT,CAHSRASSGDSHGELFF
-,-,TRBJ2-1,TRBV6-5,TGTGCCAGCCGGGCCTACAATGAGCAGTTCTTC,CASRAYNEQFF
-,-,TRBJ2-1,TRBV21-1,TGTGCCAGCAGCAAAACGCCGACAGGGGGCGGTGAGCAGTTCTTC,CASSKTPTGGGEQFF
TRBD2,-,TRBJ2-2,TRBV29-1,TGCAGCGTGGGACTAGCGGTGTCCGGGGAGCTGTTTTTT,CSVGLAVSGELFF
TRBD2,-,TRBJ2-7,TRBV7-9,TGTGCCAGCAGCTCTAGCGGGAGGGCCTACGAGCAGTACTTC,CASSSSGRAYEQYF
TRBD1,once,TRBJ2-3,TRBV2,TGTGCCAGCAGTGACGACAGGGGAAGGGGCACAGATACGCAGTATTTT,CASSDDRGRGTDTQYF
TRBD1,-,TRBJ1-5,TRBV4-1,TGCGCCAGCAGCCAGAGCAGTGACAGGGGGAGTCAGCCCCAGCATTTT,CASSQSSDRGSQPQHF
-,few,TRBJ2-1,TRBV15,TGTGCCACCAGGCTCGGGAGAGATTACAATGAGCAGTTCTTC,CATRLGRDYNEQFF
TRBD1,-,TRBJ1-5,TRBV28,TGTGCCAGCAGTTTTCCCGGCAGGGGGGTACAGCCCCAGCATTTT,CASSFPGRGVQPQHF
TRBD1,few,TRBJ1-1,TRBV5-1,TGCGCCAGCAGGAATTCCGACAGGGCCAGCCCTGAAGCTTTCTTT,CASRNSDRASPEAFF
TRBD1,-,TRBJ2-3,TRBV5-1,TGCGCCAGCAGCTCTACAGGGGTAAGGGTTGTTGCAGATACGCAGTATTTT,CASSSTGVRVVADTQYF
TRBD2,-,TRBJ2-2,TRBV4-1,TGCGCCAGCAGCCAAGATCCTAGCGGGAGTAGGACCGGGGAGCTGTTTTTT,CASSQDPSGSRTGELFF
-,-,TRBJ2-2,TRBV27,TGTGCCAGCAGACTTTCGGGCACCGGGGAGCTGTTTTTT,CASRLSGTGELFF
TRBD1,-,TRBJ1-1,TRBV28,TGTGCCAGCAGGGAGACAGGGGTGGTGAACACTGAAGCTTTCTTT,CASRETGVVNTEAFF
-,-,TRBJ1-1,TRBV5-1,TGCGGCACCTCTCCCTCCGGGGGGACTGAAGCTTTCTTT,CGTSPSGGTEAFF
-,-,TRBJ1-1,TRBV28,TGTGCCAGCAGTTTACTACTGGGGCCGGGGGCGGGGAGGGACACTGAAGCTTTCTTT,CASSLLLGPGAGRDTEAFF
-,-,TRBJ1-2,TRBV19,TGTGCCAGTAGTATAGCCGACTTCTCACCGGGCTACACCTTC,CASSIADFSPGYTF
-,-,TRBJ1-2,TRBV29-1,TGCAGCGTTGAGGAAGGAGAGGAAGGCTACACCTTC,CSVEEGEEGYTF
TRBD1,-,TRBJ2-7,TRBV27,TGTGCCAGCAGTTTGTCGGGGACAGGGAGTAACGAGCAGTACTTC,CASSLSGTGSNEQYF
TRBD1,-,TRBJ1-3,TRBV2,TGTGCCAGCAAGGACAGGAGCTCTGGAAACACCATATATTTT,CASKDRSSGNTIYF
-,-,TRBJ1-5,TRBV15,TGTGCCACCAGCAGAGGAGGGATTTATAGCAATCAGCCCCAGCATTTT,CATSRGGIYSNQPQHF
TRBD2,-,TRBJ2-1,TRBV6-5,TGTGCCAGCAGGCGGACTAGCGGCGTCTACAATGAGCAGTTCTTC,CASRRTSGVYNEQFF
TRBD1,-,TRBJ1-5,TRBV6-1,TGTGCCGTAAGGGGGCGCGAGGGCAATCAGCCCCAGCATTTT,CAVRGREGNQPQHF
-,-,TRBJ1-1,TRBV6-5,TGTGCCAGCAGTTTGGACAGTCTCAGGGGAGCTTTCTTT,CASSLDSLRGAFF
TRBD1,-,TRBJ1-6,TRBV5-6,TGTGCCAGCAGTCGACAGGGGGCGCCCAATTCACCCCTCCACTTT,CASSRQGAPNSPLHF
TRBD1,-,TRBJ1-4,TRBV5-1,TGCGCCAGCAGTCCGGAAGGGACAGGGGGGGAAAAACTGTTTTTT,CASSPEGTGGEKLFF
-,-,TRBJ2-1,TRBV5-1,TGCGCCAGCAGCTTGGGCGACACCCCTGAGCAGTTCTTC,CASSLGDTPEQFF
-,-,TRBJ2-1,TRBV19,TGTGCCAGCACCCTCGGGAGAAACAATGAGCAGTTCTTC,CASTLGRNNEQFF
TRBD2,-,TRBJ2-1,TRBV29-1,TGCAGCGTTGATGCGAGCGGGAGTTGGTTCAATGAGCAGTTCTTC,CSVDASGSWFNEQFF
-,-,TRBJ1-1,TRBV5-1,TGCGCCAGCAGCCCCGGTAGTGAAGCTTTCTTT,CASSPGSEAFF